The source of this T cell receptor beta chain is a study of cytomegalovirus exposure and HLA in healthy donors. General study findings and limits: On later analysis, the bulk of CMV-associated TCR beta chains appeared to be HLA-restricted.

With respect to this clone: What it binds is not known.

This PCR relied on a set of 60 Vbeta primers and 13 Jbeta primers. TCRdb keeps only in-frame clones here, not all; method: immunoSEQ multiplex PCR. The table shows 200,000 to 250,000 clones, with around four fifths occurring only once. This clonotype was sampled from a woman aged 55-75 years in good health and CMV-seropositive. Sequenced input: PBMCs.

CDR3 loop: CASSFSSGSYNEQFF. The DNA for the CDR3 is TGCGCCAGCAGCTTTTCTAGCGGCTCCTACAATGAGCAGTTCTTC. The chain recombines TRBV5-1 with TRBJ2-1; 7 bases line up with TRBD2. The ends lost 2 bases at V and 0 bases at J; junction bases unmatched: 2. The CDR3 length is 15 residues. Germline loops: CDR1 SGHRS, CDR2 YFSETQ.